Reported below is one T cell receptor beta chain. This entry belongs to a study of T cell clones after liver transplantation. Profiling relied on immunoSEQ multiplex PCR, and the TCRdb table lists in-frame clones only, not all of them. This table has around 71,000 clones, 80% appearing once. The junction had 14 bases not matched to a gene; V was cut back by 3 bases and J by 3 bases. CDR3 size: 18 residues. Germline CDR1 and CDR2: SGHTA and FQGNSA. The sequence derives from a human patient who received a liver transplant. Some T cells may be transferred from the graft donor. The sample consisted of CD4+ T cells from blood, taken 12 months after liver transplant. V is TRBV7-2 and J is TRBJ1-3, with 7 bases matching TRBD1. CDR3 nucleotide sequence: TGTGCCAGCAGCTTTAGGGGACGCAGGGGGAAAGGTGGAAACACCATATATTTT. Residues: CASSFRGRRGKGGNTIYF. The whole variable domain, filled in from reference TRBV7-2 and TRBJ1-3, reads GAGVSQSPSNKVTEKGKDVELRCDPISGHTALYWYRQSLGQGLEFLIYFQGNSAPDKSGLPSDRFSAERTGGSVSTLTIQRTQQEDSAVYLCASSFRGRRGKGGNTIYFGEGSWLTVV.